This TCR beta chain was recorded in a study of shared clonotypes between healthy human individuals. This clone was picked up one time. Its antigen is as yet unknown. Here immunoSEQ multiplex PCR was the method, and the copy in TCRdb shows in-frame clones only, minus some. Here the sample spans approximately 1,500,000 clones, roughly 97% being singletons. V was pared by 8 bases and J by 0 bases, with 15 bases between. Germline V gene data show CDR1 as ENHRY and CDR2 as SYGVKD. The CDR3 runs 15 residues. Study outcomes and limitations: For naive CD4 cells, approximately 4.8% of clonotypes were shared across four donors. Researchers found naive subsets generally carried larger estimated richness than memory subsets. The study sampled only blood, and tissue repertoires likely differ.

The TCR comes from a man aged 25 to 45 in good health. Sequencing input: naive CD4+ T cells sorted from blood. Subset given: CD45RA+ positively selected. The chain joins TRBV10-3 to TRBJ2-3; D is perhaps TRBD1 (6 bases). The CDR3, as DNA: TGTGCCATCGCCGGGGACACCTCTAGCACAGATACGCAGTATTTT. This gives the protein CAIAGDTSSTDTQYF.